These 30 T cell receptor beta chains originate from one sample sequenced in a study of blood T cells in healthy people across ages. A J-beta primer mix and a sample-barcoded 5' primer were used in a second PCR of roughly 7 to 12 cycles. TCRdb redid the calling of the 5' RACE reads with MiXCR, one entry per CDR3 protein. Of 1.4 million to 1.5 million distinct CDR3 sequences in the sample, approximately 40% were seen once. Sequenced input: blood. These receptor sequences come from a woman under 30 in good health.

This chain joins TRBV5-1 and TRBJ2-4, with 7 bases aligning to TRBD2. V trimming: 0 bases; J trimming: 4 bases; junction bases outside the gene matches: 4. The CDR3 extends over 15 amino acids. The germline V gene has CDR1 SGHRS and CDR2 YFSETQ. This CDR3 reads CASSLGSGGKNIQYF. The CDR3 DNA reads TGCGCCAGCAGCTTGGGCTCCGGGGGGAAAAACATTCAGTACTTC.

In its sample, this clonotype was seen a few times. This chain's CDR3 is CASSEGGTESYEQYF. The CDR3 DNA is TGTGCCAGCAGCGAAGGGGGGACGGAATCCTACGAGCAGTACTTC. V gene TRBV25-1 combines with J gene TRBJ2-7, with D perhaps given as TRBD1 or TRBD2 (6 bases each). There are 15 residues in the CDR3. With 6 bases removed from V and 1 base from J, the gap between germline ends came to 16 bases. Germline V gene sequence: CDR1 MGHDK, CDR2 SYGVNS.

The gene calls are TRBV11-2 and TRBJ2-5; TRBD2 agrees at 10 bases. CDR1 is SGHAT and CDR2 is FQNNGV in the germline V gene. V lost 1 base and J lost 11; bases outside the gene matches: 13. The CDR3 spans 16 residues. The CDR3 DNA is TGTGCCAGCAGCTTAGGGAGGCTAGCGGGAGAGAATGAGCAGTACTTC. This codes for CASSLGRLAGENEQYF. The full variable domain, its missing parts supplied by reference TRBV11-2 and TRBJ2-5, is EAGVAQSPRYKIIEKRQSVAFWCNPISGHATLYWYQQILGQGPKLLIQFQNNGVVDDSQLPKDRFSAERLKGVDSTLKIQPAKLEDSAVYLCASSLGRLAGENEQYFGPGTRLLVL.

There are a few counts of this clonotype. The chain's CDR3 is CASSEEWGQGAHEQFF. CDR3 in DNA: TGTGCCAGCAGTGAAGAGTGGGGACAGGGGGCTCATGAGCAGTTCTTC. The chain joins TRBV6-1 to TRBJ2-1, with 12 nucleotides matching TRBD1. The CDR3 consists of 16 residues. V shed 1 base, J shed 8 bases, and the junction held 6 bases outside the gene matches. Germline CDR1 is MNHNS and CDR2 is SASEGT.

This chain uses TRBV7-3 with TRBJ2-1, with 10 bases fitting TRBD2. Germline assignment: CDR1 SGHTA and CDR2 FQGTGA. Trimming cost V 1 base and J 7 bases; bases outside gene matches: 7. The CDR3 runs to 16 residues. The chain's CDR3 is CASSLRGTSGVNEQFF. In DNA form, the CDR3 reads TGTGCCAGCAGCTTAAGAGGAACTAGCGGGGTTAATGAGCAGTTCTTC.

This chain connects TRBV7-8 to TRBJ2-1, with TRBD2 matching over 8 bases. With V trimmed by 1 base and J by 5 bases, 10 bases remained unmatched. Germline loops: CDR1 SGHVS, CDR2 FQNEAQ. The CDR3 is 17 residues long. The CDR3 DNA is TGTGCCAGCAGCTTAGGGCGGGCGGGGGGCGACAACAATGAGCAGTTCTTC. It specifies CASSLGRAGGDNNEQFF.

J is TRBJ1-2 and V is TRBV7-2; D unclear. The V end lost 0 bases, the J end lost 1 base, and 6 bases lay between the germline ends. Germline loops: CDR1 SGHTA, CDR2 FQGNSA. The CDR3 consists of 14 residues. The CDR3 nucleotides read TGTGCCAGCAGCTTAGCGCAGGTTAACTATGGCTACACCTTC. It encodes CASSLAQVNYGYTF.

This clonotype was seen just once. The chain uses TRBV4-2 and TRBJ2-3; D call uncertain. Germline V gene sequence: CDR1 LGHNA, CDR2 YNFKEQ. The CDR3 length is 16 residues. The V end was cut by 0 bases, the J end by 4 bases, with 14 bases between. The CDR3 bases are TGTGCCAGCAGCCAAGATGGTAGCAACCGTCCAGATACGCAGTATTTT. As protein: CASSQDGSNRPDTQYF.

The chain links TRBV4-2 to TRBJ2-1; D remains ambiguous. This CDR3 has 16 amino acids. The ends were cut back, 1 base at V and 0 bases at J, with 10 bases in the middle. Germline V gives CDR1 LGHNA, CDR2 YNFKEQ. The CDR3 DNA follows: TGTGCCAGCAGCCAAGCCCAACGAGCCTCCTACAATGAGCAGTTCTTC. Its translation is CASSQAQRASYNEQFF.

This clonotype has just a few counts. The chain joins TRBV20-1 to TRBJ2-3, with D uncertain. Germline V gene data show CDR1 as DFQATT and CDR2 as SNEGSKA (reference sequence). Trimming pared 2 bases from V and 6 bases from J, leaving 12 bases between. This CDR3 comprises 13 residues. The CDR3 is CSARPPFTDTQYF. CDR3 nucleotides: TGCAGTGCTAGACCCCCCTTTACGGATACGCAGTATTTT.

J is TRBJ1-2 and V is TRBV10-2; the match to TRBD1 covers 9 bases. Germline V lookup: CDR1 WSHSY, CDR2 SAAADI. This CDR3 spans 12 amino acids. Losses at the gene ends were 11 bases for V and 8 bases for J; bases not matched to a gene: 9. The CDR3, as DNA: TGCGCCGGCATGGGACAGGGAATAGGCTACACCTTC. It yields the protein CAGMGQGIGYTF.

This clonotype was detected only a few times. The chain links TRBV3-1 to TRBJ2-1; 9 bases line up with TRBD2. The junction had 14 bases not matched to a gene; V was cut back by 1 base and J by 4 bases. The CDR3 runs 19 residues. Germline loops: CDR1 LGHDT, CDR2 YNNKEL (reference sequence). For the CDR3, the DNA is TGTGCCAGCAGCCAAGCCCCCCTTCTGCGGGGGGGTCTTTACAATGAGCAGTTCTTC. It specifies CASSQAPLLRGGLYNEQFF.

This clonotype was detected a few times. The CDR3 reads CASSKRVETQYF. The CDR3, as DNA: TGTGCCAGCAGCAAGCGGGTGGAGACCCAGTACTTC. V gene TRBV7-2 combines with J gene TRBJ2-5; possible D gene TRBD2, 6 bases. The germline CDR1 and CDR2 sequences are SGHTA and FQGNSA. V was trimmed by 5 bases and J by 5 bases, leaving 9 bases between them. The CDR3 totals 12 residues.

This clonotype turned up a few times. The genes are TRBV12-5 and TRBJ2-1, with 7 bases fitting TRBD2. The CDR3 is 17 residues long. Germline V gene lookup returns CDR1 LGHNT and CDR2 FRNRAP. V dropped 7 bases and J dropped 7; count of bases not matched to a gene: 19. The CDR3 region is CASDFSVGGRKENEQFF. Written as DNA, the CDR3 is TGTGCTAGTGATTTCTCTGTGGGGGGGAGAAAAGAAAATGAGCAGTTCTTC.

Only a few counts were recorded for this clonotype. The chain has TRBV20-1 and TRBJ1-2; D not certain. Trimming took off 2 bases at V and 0 bases at J, with 13 bases between the two ends. The CDR3 spans 15 residues. Germline V gene data show CDR1 as DFQATT and CDR2 as SNEGSKA (reference sequence). CDR3 nucleotides: TGCAGTGCTAGATTTCCAGAAGTACCTAACTATGGCTACACCTTC. Its protein product is CSARFPEVPNYGYTF.

Turning to this clonotype: Here the CDR3 omits its conserved ending phenylalanine or tryptophan, so a read error is the likely source. The rearrangement links TRBV5-1 to TRBJ2-7; no firm D call. V lost 0 bases to trimming and J lost 0 bases, with 7 bases between them. Per germline, CDR1 SGHRS and CDR2 YFSETQ. The CDR3 is 14 residues long. The CDR3 DNA follows: TGCGCCAGCAGCTTGGACAGTAGCTCCTACGAGCAGTACTAC. Protein sequence: CASSLDSSSYEQYY.

This clonotype was seen only a few times. The chain couples TRBV20-1 to TRBJ2-7, with D tentatively TRBD2 (5 bases). V was trimmed by 5 bases and J by 2 bases, leaving 13 bases between them. Looked up from germline, CDR1 is DFQATT and CDR2 is SNEGSKA (reference sequence). The CDR3 is 13 amino acids. CDR3 DNA sequence: TGCAGTGCTTCTCTCGGGGTAACCTACGAGCAGTACTTC. Amino acids: CSASLGVTYEQYF.

This chain links TRBV10-3 with TRBJ2-3; 12 nucleotides agree with TRBD2. After removal of 5 bases from V and 6 bases from J, the junction contained 3 bases not matched to a gene. Germline loops: CDR1 ENHRY, CDR2 SYGVKD. The CDR3 has 14 residues. The CDR3 region has the DNA TGTGCCATCAGTCGGACTAGCGGGATTGATACGCAGTATTTT. It is translated as CAISRTSGIDTQYF.

The sample holds a few counts of this clonotype. The chain combines TRBV29-1 with TRBJ2-7; D call uncertain. V gave up 3 bases and J gave up 2 bases, with 11 bases separating them. Looked up from germline, CDR1 is SQVTM and CDR2 is ANQGSEA. This CDR3 is 13 amino acids long. The CDR3 DNA follows: TGCAGCGTTGACCTGGGCAGCCCCTACGAGCAGTACTTC. Its protein product is CSVDLGSPYEQYF.

The chain combines TRBV6-5 with TRBJ1-5; D may be TRBD1 (6 bases). Germline V lookup: CDR1 MNHEY, CDR2 SVGAGI. The CDR3 runs 15 residues. V gave up 0 bases and J gave up 7 bases, with 13 bases separating them. CDR3 in amino acids: CASSYSTPGTQPQHF. The CDR3 DNA is TGTGCCAGCAGTTACTCGACTCCAGGGACACAGCCCCAGCATTTT.

This clonotype was detected a few times. This chain connects TRBV12-3 or TRBV12-4 to TRBJ2-5; D gene uncertain. The CDR3 runs 13 residues. V was pared by 7 bases and J by 2 bases, with 11 bases between. The CDR3 here is CASNTAPQETQYF. The CDR3 nucleotides read TGTGCCAGCAATACAGCCCCACAAGAGACCCAGTACTTC.

The chain is built from TRBV20-1 and TRBJ1-4; tentatively, D is TRBD1 (6 bases). This CDR3 has 13 residues. V was trimmed by 6 bases and J by 5 bases, leaving 13 bases between them. From germline, CDR1 is DFQATT and CDR2 SNEGSKA (reference sequence). The CDR3 sequence is CSAAGTPNEKLFF. In nucleotides, the CDR3 is TGCAGTGCGGCCGGGACACCGAATGAAAAACTGTTTTTT.

This rearrangement joins TRBV27 to TRBJ1-4; 8 bases align to TRBD1. This CDR3 region has 15 residues. Germline CDR1 and CDR2: MNHEY and SMNVEV (reference sequence). Trimming at V came to 3 bases and at J to 5 bases, leaving 5 bases not matched to a gene. The CDR3 DNA reads TGTGCCAGCAGTTTTTGGGGACAGGTCAATGAAAAACTGTTTTTT. This gives the protein CASSFWGQVNEKLFF. The entire variable domain, with the rest obtained from reference TRBV27 and TRBJ1-4, is as follows: EAQVTQNPRYLITVTGKKLTVTCSQNMNHEYMSWYRQDPGLGLRQIYYSMNVEVTDKGDVPEGYKVSRKEKRNFPLILESPSPNQTSLYFCASSFWGQVNEKLFFGSGTQLSVL.

The chain is built from TRBV5-1 and TRBJ2-5, with 8 bases aligning to TRBD2. The germline V gene has CDR1 SGHRS and CDR2 YFSETQ. The CDR3 contains 14 residues. Trimming at V came to 5 bases and at J to 3 bases, leaving 6 bases not matched to a gene. CDR3: CASSPGGSEETQYF. The CDR3 DNA sequence: TGCGCCAGCAGTCCGGGGGGGTCCGAAGAGACCCAGTACTTC.

The chain employs TRBV20-1 and TRBJ2-3, with D perhaps being TRBD1 or TRBD2 (5 bases each). Per germline, CDR1 DFQATT and CDR2 SNEGSKA (reference sequence). The CDR3 sequence is 20 residues long. Trimming removed 5 bases at V and 0 bases at J, with 30 bases between. In nucleotides, the CDR3 is TGCAGTGCTGGGGATGACTCCGGGACCCACGAGGTCATTAGCACAGATACGCAGTATTTT. Residues: CSAGDDSGTHEVISTDTQYF.

The chain links TRBV20-1 to TRBJ2-7, with D maybe TRBD2 (6 bases). The CDR3 has 14 amino acids. CDR1 is DFQATT and CDR2 is SNEGSKA in the germline V gene (reference sequence). Trimming cost V 1 base and J 0 bases, with 10 bases left between them. For the CDR3, the DNA is TGCAGTGCTAGAGGGACTACCCTCTCCTACGAGCAGTACTTC. Residues: CSARGTTLSYEQYF.

The chain employs TRBV9 and TRBJ1-2; D remains ambiguous. The CDR3 has 13 amino acids. V dropped 0 bases and J dropped 8 bases, with 11 bases sitting between them. Germline V gene lookup returns CDR1 SGDLS and CDR2 YYNGEE. In DNA form, the CDR3 reads TGTGCCAGCAGCGTAGCTAAGGACGGAGGCTACACCTTC. Its translation: CASSVAKDGGYTF.

V usage is TRBV5-1 and J usage is TRBJ2-6; no clear D gene. Germline V gives CDR1 SGHRS, CDR2 YFSETQ. V lost 0 bases and J 3 bases, leaving 10 bases between the germline ends. The CDR3 sequence is 16 residues long. CDR3 coding DNA: TGCGCCAGCAGCTTGGCAAGTGGACGTGGGGCCAACGTCCTGACTTTC. It encodes CASSLASGRGANVLTF.

This chain joins TRBV24-1 and TRBJ1-2, with D unclear. The V end lost 2 bases, the J end lost 2 bases, and 11 bases lay between the germline ends. CDR3 length: 15 residues. Germline V lookup: CDR1 KGHDR, CDR2 SFDVKD. In DNA form, the CDR3 reads TGTGCCACCAGTGATTCGAGGGAAAAAAACTATGGCTACACCTTC. This encodes CATSDSREKNYGYTF.

V gene TRBV12-3 or TRBV12-4 combines with J gene TRBJ2-7, with a tentative D call TRBD2 (7 bases). The J call may be incorrect, as the DNA end agrees better with TRBJ2-5. The CDR3 contains 16 residues. For the CDR3, the DNA is TGTGCCAGCAGTTCCCCCATGGGAGGGGGAGTAAAGACCCAGTACTTC. Its translation is CASSSPMGGGVKTQYF.